This T cell receptor beta chain was documented in a study of Ad26.COV2.S vaccination and SARS-CoV-2 variants. Findings and caveats of the study: Vaccine recipients posted higher spike-specific TCR breadth than their placebo counterparts.

TCRdb keeps only in-frame clones here, not all; method: immunoSEQ multiplex PCR. Here the sample spans about 280,000 clones, about 89% being singletons. Noted treatment: over 15 received Ad26.COV2.S at low or high dose, single or two shots; roughly five received placebo; per-sample allocation not given. Day 63 after the first injection of vaccine or placebo was the sampling time. Germline CDR1 is LGHDT and CDR2 is YNNKEL (reference sequence). CDR3 length equals 13 residues. V was pared by 1 base and J by 6 bases, with 9 bases between. As to this clone: What it binds is not known.

The chain employs TRBV3-1 (or the pseudogene TRBV3-2) and TRBJ1-2; D unresolved. The source of this sequence is a person aged 18 to 59 who received the Ad26.COV2.S COVID-19 vaccine or a placebo. This sample comprised peripheral blood, obtained in a trial of Ad26.COV2.S vaccine versus placebo. The CDR3 reads CASSQGQGHGYTF. In DNA, the CDR3 is TGTGCCAGCAGCCAAGGCCAAGGCCATGGCTACACCTTC.